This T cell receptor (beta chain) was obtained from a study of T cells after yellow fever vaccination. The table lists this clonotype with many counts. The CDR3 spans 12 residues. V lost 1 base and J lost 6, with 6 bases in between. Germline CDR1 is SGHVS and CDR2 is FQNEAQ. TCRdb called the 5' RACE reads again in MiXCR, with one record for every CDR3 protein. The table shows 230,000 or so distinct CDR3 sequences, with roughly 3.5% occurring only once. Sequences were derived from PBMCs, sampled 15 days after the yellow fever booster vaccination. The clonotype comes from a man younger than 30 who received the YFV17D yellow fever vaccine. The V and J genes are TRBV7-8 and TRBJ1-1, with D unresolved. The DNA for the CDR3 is TGTGCCAGCAGCTTAGATTCGGCTGAAGCTTTCTTT. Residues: CASSLDSAEAFF.